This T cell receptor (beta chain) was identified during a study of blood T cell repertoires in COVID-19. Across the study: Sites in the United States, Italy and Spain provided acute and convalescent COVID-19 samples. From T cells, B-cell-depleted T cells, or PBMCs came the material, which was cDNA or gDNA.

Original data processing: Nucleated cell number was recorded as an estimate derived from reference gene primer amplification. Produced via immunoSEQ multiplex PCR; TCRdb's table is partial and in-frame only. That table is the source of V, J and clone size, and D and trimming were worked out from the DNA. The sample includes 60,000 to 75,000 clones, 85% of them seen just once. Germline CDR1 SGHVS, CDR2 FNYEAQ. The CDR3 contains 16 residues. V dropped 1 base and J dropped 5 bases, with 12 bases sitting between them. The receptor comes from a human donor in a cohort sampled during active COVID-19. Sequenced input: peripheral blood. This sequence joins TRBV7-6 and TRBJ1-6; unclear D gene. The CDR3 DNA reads TGTGCCAGCAGCTTAGGGACTGAACCCCATAATTCACCCCTCCACTTT. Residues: CASSLGTEPHNSPLHF.